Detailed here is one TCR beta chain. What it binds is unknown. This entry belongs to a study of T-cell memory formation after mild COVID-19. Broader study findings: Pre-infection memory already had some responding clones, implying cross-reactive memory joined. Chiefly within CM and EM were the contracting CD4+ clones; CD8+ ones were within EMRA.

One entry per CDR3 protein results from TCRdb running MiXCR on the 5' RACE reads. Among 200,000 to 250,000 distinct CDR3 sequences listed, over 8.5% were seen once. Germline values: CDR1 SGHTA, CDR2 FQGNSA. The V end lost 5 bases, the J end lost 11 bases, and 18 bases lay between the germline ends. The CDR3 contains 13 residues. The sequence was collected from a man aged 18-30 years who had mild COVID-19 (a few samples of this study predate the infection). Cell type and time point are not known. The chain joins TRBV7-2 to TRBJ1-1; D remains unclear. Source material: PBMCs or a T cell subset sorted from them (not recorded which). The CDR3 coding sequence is TGTGCCAGCAGCACCACTTATGGGCTTGCGGCTTTCTTT. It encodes CASSTTYGLAAFF. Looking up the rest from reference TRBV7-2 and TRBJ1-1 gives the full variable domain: GAGVSQSPSNKVTEKGKDVELRCDPISGHTALYWYRQSLGQGLEFLIYFQGNSAPDKSGLPSDRFSAERTGGSVSTLTIQRTQQEDSAVYLCASSTTYGLAAFFGQGTRLTVV.